The T cell receptor (beta chain) under discussion was sequenced for a study of beta chain features in type 1 diabetes. Study observations and caveats: Moderate yet significant TCRB CDR3 shortening was seen in Type 1 diabetes patients in all four CD4+ subsets. Compared to healthy donors, patients appeared to have naive, central memory and Treg TCRB repertoires that were more alike. Researchers could not determine here whether HLA type influences TCRB rearrangement.

The authors reverse transcribed all of the isolated RNA, so sequencing captured expressed TCRB transcripts. The assay was immunoSEQ multiplex PCR, and TCRdb's table has in-frame clones only and misses some. In the table there are about 340,000 clones, roughly a tenth of which are singletons. This clone has at least ten counts. Its antigen is unknown. Trimming at V came to 6 bases and at J to 5 bases, leaving 4 bases not matched to a gene. The V gene's germline CDR1 is MDHEN and CDR2 SYDVKM. The CDR3 is made up of 13 amino acids. Via CD45RO/CCR7/CD25/CD127/CD95/CD27, cells of the CD4+ naive, central memory, regulatory and stem cell-like memory subsets were sorted.

The sample consisted of central memory CD4+ T cells from blood. The sequence came from a man in his thirties or forties with type 1 diabetes. The gene calls are TRBV28 and TRBJ2-7, with TRBD2 matching over 10 bases. CDR3: CASRAGGINEQYF. CDR3 DNA: TGTGCCAGCAGAGCGGGGGGGATCAACGAGCAGTACTTC.